What follows are 30 T cell receptor beta chains derived from one specimen sequenced in a study of cytomegalovirus exposure and HLA in healthy donors. PCR used 60 Vbeta primers and 13 Jbeta primers. Libraries were prepared by immunoSEQ multiplex PCR; TCRdb keeps only in-frame clonotypes and omits some of them. Here the sample spans under 200,000 clones, around 82% being singletons. The material sequenced was PBMCs. The receptor set was obtained from a man between 40 and 49 years old in good health and CMV-seronegative.

The gene calls are TRBV7-7 and TRBJ2-2, with a tentative D call TRBD2 (6 bases). Trimming cost V 6 bases and J 2 bases, with 13 bases left between them. CDR3 size: 15 residues. Per germline, CDR1 SSHAT and CDR2 FNYEAQ (reference sequence). The CDR3 protein is CASSPAGGNTGELFF. The CDR3 nucleotides read TGTGCCAGCAGTCCGGCCGGGGGAAACACCGGGGAGCTGTTTTTT.

V and J are TRBV13 and TRBJ2-6; D is unclear. Trimming stripped 5 bases from V and 0 bases from J, with 11 bases between. The CDR3 spans 16 residues. The germline V gene has CDR1 PRHDT and CDR2 FYEKMQ (reference sequence). CDR3: CASSTRLSSGANVLTF. The CDR3 DNA follows: TGTGCCAGCAGCACCAGACTGAGCTCTGGGGCCAACGTCCTGACTTTC.

J is TRBJ2-7 and V is TRBV27, with TRBD1 matching 9 bases. The CDR3 extends over 15 amino acids. Trimming cost V 4 bases and J 4 bases; bases outside gene matches: 8. Germline lookup yields CDR1 MNHEY and CDR2 SMNVEV (reference sequence). CDR3 residues: CASSSAGTGKYEQYF. The CDR3 DNA is TGTGCCAGCAGTTCCGCCGGGACAGGGAAGTACGAGCAGTACTTC.

This sequence joins TRBV9 and TRBJ2-5; the D gene is possibly TRBD2 (6 bases). The V end lost 0 bases, the J end lost 4 bases, and 13 bases lay between the germline ends. The CDR3 runs to 15 residues. Germline lookup yields CDR1 SGDLS and CDR2 YYNGEE. CDR3 residues: CASSVGWASVETQYF. Written as DNA, the CDR3 is TGTGCCAGCAGCGTAGGGTGGGCTAGCGTAGAGACCCAGTACTTC.

V usage is TRBV4-1 and J usage is TRBJ2-3; TRBD2 might be the D (6 bases). Per germline, CDR1 MGHRA and CDR2 YSYEKL. There are 17 residues in the CDR3. Trimming took 4 bases from V and 10 from J, leaving 27 bases between them. CDR3 in DNA: TGCGCCAGCAGCCGCTCTCAGTTGGGACTTCCTTCACTGGCGCAGTATTTT. Protein: CASSRSQLGLPSLAQYF.

The chain is built from TRBV30 and TRBJ2-3; 7 bases agree with TRBD1. V lost 8 bases to trimming and J lost 0 bases; unmatched junction nucleotides: 8. Germline V gene sequence: CDR1 GTSNPN, CDR2 SVGIG (reference sequence). This CDR3 comprises 14 residues. The CDR3 region is CALTGTASTDTQYF. CDR3 nucleotide sequence: TGTGCCCTTACCGGGACAGCCAGCACAGATACGCAGTATTTT.

The gene calls are TRBV4-3 and TRBJ2-1; TRBD2 agrees at 9 bases. Germline V lookup: CDR1 LGHNA, CDR2 YSLEER. The CDR3 loop spans 17 amino acids. Trimming cost V 0 bases and J 3 bases; bases outside gene matches: 6. CDR3 sequence reads: CASSQDFGTSSYNEQFF. CDR3 coding DNA: TGCGCCAGCAGCCAAGATTTTGGGACTAGCAGCTACAATGAGCAGTTCTTC.

The V call is TRBV6-1, the J call TRBJ2-3, with D possibly being TRBD1 (5 bases). V was trimmed by 11 bases and J by 6 bases, leaving 21 bases between them. The germline CDR1 and CDR2 sequences are MNHNS and SASEGT. This CDR3 has 14 amino acids. This chain's CDR3 is CAEGKGLLVDTQYF. CDR3 coding DNA: TGTGCCGAAGGGAAGGGGCTCCTTGTGGATACGCAGTATTTT.

The rearrangement links TRBV20-1 to TRBJ2-5, with D tentatively TRBD2 (6 bases). CDR1 DFQATT and CDR2 SNEGSKA come from the germline V gene (reference sequence). Trimming removed 7 bases at V and 6 bases at J, with 12 bases between. The CDR3 runs to 11 residues. The CDR3, as DNA: TGCAGTGTCGTCGGGAGACAGACCCAGTACTTC. Translation: CSVVGRQTQYF.

For the CDR3, the DNA is TGTGCCAGCAGCGTACAGGGAGATACGCAGTATTTT. The encoded protein is CASSVQGDTQYF. The chain is built from TRBV7-2 and TRBJ2-3; TRBD1 might be the D (6 bases). Trimming stripped 5 bases from V and 5 bases from J, with 8 bases between. CDR1 is SGHTA, CDR2 FQGNSA, per germline. This CDR3 has 12 residues.

V and J are TRBV18 and TRBJ2-7; perhaps TRBD1 as D (5 bases). Trimming removed 2 bases at V and 5 bases at J, with 10 bases between. Germline-derived CDR1 and CDR2 are KGHSH and LQKENI. The CDR3 consists of 13 residues. CDR3 sequence (DNA): TGTGCCAGCTCACCAGGCAGGGATAACGAGCAGTACTTC. Protein sequence: CASSPGRDNEQYF.

The chain has TRBV4-1 and TRBJ1-1; D is ambiguous. This CDR3 has 14 amino acids. Trimming stripped 5 bases from V and 1 base from J, with 11 bases between. The germline V gene has CDR1 MGHRA and CDR2 YSYEKL. The CDR3 DNA follows: TGCGCCAGCAGCGCCACAATTGCGAACACTGAAGCTTTCTTT. Translated: CASSATIANTEAFF.

This chain connects TRBV4-3 to TRBJ2-2; possibly TRBD2 for D (6 bases). V lost 0 bases, J lost 4 bases, and 9 bases lay in between. CDR1 LGHNA and CDR2 YSLEER come from the germline V gene. This CDR3 is 15 amino acids long. The CDR3 reads CASSQEGGVTGELFF. The CDR3 DNA sequence: TGCGCCAGCAGCCAAGAGGGGGGAGTCACCGGGGAGCTGTTTTTT.

This clone was picked up a small number of times. J is TRBJ2-5 and V is TRBV11-1; D may be TRBD1 (5 bases). The germline CDR1 and CDR2 sequences are SGHAT and FQDESV (reference sequence). CDR3 size: 14 residues. With 1 base removed from V and 4 bases from J, the gap between germline ends came to 10 bases. CDR3 protein: CASSLGAGSETQYF. Here the CDR3 DNA reads TGTGCCAGCAGCTTAGGAGCAGGGTCAGAGACCCAGTACTTC. The full variable domain, rest sourced from reference TRBV11-1 and TRBJ2-5, is EAEVAQSPRYKITEKSQAVAFWCDPISGHATLYWYRQILGQGPELLVQFQDESVVDDSQLPKDRFSAERLKGVDSTLKIQPAELGDSAMYLCASSLGAGSETQYFGPGTRLLVL.

The chain has TRBV10-3 and TRBJ2-2, with a weak D call TRBD2 (7 bases). Per germline, CDR1 ENHRY and CDR2 SYGVKD. The CDR3 has 16 residues. V lost 8 bases to trimming and J lost 4 bases, with 20 bases between them. The CDR3 DNA sequence: TGTGCCATCGCCAAAGTTCGGGGGGCTGGCACCGGGGAGCTGTTTTTT. Its protein product is CAIAKVRGAGTGELFF.

This chain links TRBV5-1 with TRBJ2-7; D is uncertain. CDR1 is SGHRS, CDR2 YFSETQ, per germline. This CDR3 spans 14 amino acids. V lost 1 base, J lost 1 base, and 9 bases lay in between. The CDR3 nucleotides read TGCGCCAGCAGCTTGAGTGTACTTTCCTACGAGCAGTACTTC. Residues: CASSLSVLSYEQYF.

The V and J genes are TRBV10-3 and TRBJ2-3; 8 bases align to TRBD2. V was pared by 7 bases and J by 6 bases, with 6 bases of the junction left unmatched. The CDR3 contains 13 residues. CDR1 is ENHRY and CDR2 is SYGVKD in the germline V gene. In DNA, the CDR3 is TGTGCCATCAAGGCGGGGGGCGGGGATACGCAGTATTTT. As protein: CAIKAGGGDTQYF.

V gene TRBV6-5 combines with J gene TRBJ2-2; 7 bases are shared with TRBD1. V lost 7 bases to trimming and J lost 6 bases; unmatched junction nucleotides: 8. Germline lookup yields CDR1 MNHEY and CDR2 SVGAGI. CDR3 length: 14 amino acids. The CDR3 DNA reads TGTGCCAGCACCCCAGGGACAGCGGCCGGGGAGCTGTTTTTT. Amino acids: CASTPGTAAGELFF.

CDR3: CASSERERTNYGYTF. DNA of the CDR3: TGTGCCAGCAGCGAACGGGAACGAACCAACTATGGCTACACCTTC. J is TRBJ1-2 and V is TRBV7-2; no definite D call. Germline CDR1 reads SGHTA; CDR2 reads FQGNSA. V dropped 5 bases and J dropped 2 bases, with 15 bases sitting between them. The CDR3 consists of 15 residues.

The chain combines TRBV21-1 with TRBJ2-7; no check of the table's D call, TRBD2, against the DNA was made. TRBV21-1 is annotated as a pseudogene. The CDR3 totals 13 residues. CDR3 protein: CASSREETYEQYF. In DNA form, the CDR3 reads TGTGCCAGCAGCAGGGAGGAAACCTACGAGCAGTACTTC.

The chain combines TRBV29-1 with TRBJ2-1; the D gene is possibly TRBD2 (5 bases). Looked up from germline, CDR1 is SQVTM and CDR2 is ANQGSEA. With 3 bases removed from V and 5 bases from J, the gap between germline ends came to 14 bases. The CDR3 has 14 amino acids. The CDR3 coding sequence is TGCAGCGTTGACCGAGGGTGGGTAGACAATGAGCAGTTCTTC. Amino acid sequence: CSVDRGWVDNEQFF.

The chain joins TRBV7-3 to TRBJ1-1; D remains ambiguous. The CDR3 contains 14 residues. Trimming took 6 bases from V and 2 from J, leaving 13 bases between them. Germline V lookup: CDR1 SGHTA, CDR2 FQGTGA. The CDR3 loop is CASSRSALNTEAFF. The CDR3 nucleotides are TGTGCCAGCAGTCGATCTGCCCTAAACACTGAAGCTTTCTTT.

This clone has a single count. The J gene is TRBJ1-1, the V gene TRBV19; 7 positions agree with TRBD1. The CDR3 has 14 amino acids. V shed 7 bases, J shed 1 base, and the junction held 6 bases outside the gene matches. Germline loops: CDR1 LNHDA, CDR2 SQIVND (reference sequence). CDR3 in amino acids: CASIMGQTNTEAFF. The CDR3 coding sequence is TGTGCCAGTATTATGGGACAGACGAACACTGAAGCTTTCTTT.

The chain employs TRBV4-1 and TRBJ2-5, with 12 bases aligning to TRBD2. Germline-derived CDR1 and CDR2 are MGHRA and YSYEKL. The CDR3 length is 16 residues. The V segment lost 2 bases and the J segment 1 base; nucleotides outside the gene matches: 2. The CDR3 protein is CASSQLAGGPQETQYF. The CDR3 DNA reads TGCGCCAGCAGCCAACTAGCGGGGGGGCCCCAAGAGACCCAGTACTTC.

The chain has TRBV6-5 and TRBJ1-1; no reliable D call. Germline V gene data show CDR1 as MNHEY and CDR2 as SVGAGI. The CDR3 totals 15 residues. V lost 7 bases and J 0 bases, leaving 15 bases between the germline ends. The CDR3, as DNA: TGTGCCAGCACTGTCGGGGTTCTGATGAACACTGAAGCTTTCTTT. Its translation: CASTVGVLMNTEAFF.

A few counts support this clone. The chain has TRBV4-3 and TRBJ2-7; the match to TRBD2 covers 8 bases. The CDR3 totals 13 residues. In germline, CDR1 is LGHNA, CDR2 YSLEER. V shed 3 bases, J shed 3 bases, and the junction held 1 base outside the gene matches. The chain's CDR3 is CASSQGLVYEQYF. CDR3 nucleotide sequence: TGCGCCAGCAGCCAGGGACTAGTCTACGAGCAGTACTTC.

CDR3 in DNA: TGTGCCAGTAGTATTCCTAGCCAGAAGAGTTCCCTCCACTTT. This translates into CASSIPSQKSSLHF. The chain combines TRBV19 with TRBJ1-6; D not resolved. Between the trimmed V and J ends, which lost 3 bases and 14 bases, there was a span of 17 bases. CDR1 LNHDA and CDR2 SQIVND come from the germline V gene (reference sequence). The CDR3 is made up of 14 amino acids.

The chain links TRBV2 to TRBJ2-3; tentatively, D is TRBD1 (6 bases). The CDR3 consists of 15 residues. Trimming removed 6 bases from V and 4 bases from J, with 17 bases in between. Germline values: CDR1 SNHLY, CDR2 FYNNEI. CDR3 in amino acids: CASRLGAQGPDTQYF. The DNA of the CDR3 is TGTGCCAGCAGATTGGGGGCACAAGGCCCAGATACGCAGTATTTT.

J is TRBJ2-1 and V is TRBV2, with TRBD2 matching over 8 bases. J was trimmed by 5 bases and V by 6 bases; bases with no gene match: 6. Germline V gene sequence: CDR1 SNHLY, CDR2 FYNNEI. This CDR3 comprises 14 residues. CDR3 DNA: TGTGCCAGCAGCTTTGGGACTAGAAACAATGAGCAGTTCTTC. Its protein product is CASSFGTRNNEQFF.

V and J are TRBV11-1 and TRBJ2-7, with 7 nucleotides matching TRBD2. Per the germline V gene, CDR1 is SGHAT and CDR2 is FQDESV (reference sequence). This CDR3 region has 14 residues. V trimming: 3 bases; J trimming: 7 bases; junction bases outside the gene matches: 9. CDR3 DNA: TGTGCCAGCAGCTTTGGCAGGGAGGGTCGGGAGCAGTACTTC. Translated, it gives CASSFGREGREQYF.